This T cell receptor beta chain was identified during a study of blood T cell repertoires in COVID-19. Assay used: immunoSEQ multiplex PCR; TCRdb lists only in-frame clones, some missing. The sample shows about 300,000 clones, 80% to 90% of them seen only once. CDR1 MDHEN and CDR2 SYDVKM come from the germline V gene. J gave up 8 bases and V 1 base, and 8 bases lay outside the gene matches. The CDR3 extends over 16 amino acids. Recovered status in Cohort 3 required two negative PCRs, clearance, or symptom resolution. The V gene is TRBV28, the J gene TRBJ1-2, with 12 positions matching TRBD1. The source is a man aged 25 to 45 who had recovered from COVID-19. The sample taken for sequencing was PBMCs or T cells enriched from blood (not recorded which). The CDR3 bases are TGTGCCAGCAGTTTATTTGGGACAGGGGGCGCGGAGGGCTACACCTTC. This codes for CASSLFGTGGAEGYTF.